These 8 T cell receptor beta chains originate from one sample sequenced in a study of HIV-infected patients and healthy controls. Alpha and beta constant-region primers primed reverse transcription of about 470 ng RNA. Using multiplexing indices, alpha and beta chain libraries were generated apart by chain-specific third strand synthesis. Via MiXCR, TCRdb re-called the 5' RACE reads, giving one row per CDR3 protein. The sample has about 5,500 distinct CDR3 sequences, around 9% seen once. Follow-up blood was drawn about 14 weeks, roughly three months, after antiretroviral therapy began. The repertoire came from unfractionated whole blood and reflected all unsorted peripheral T cells. The sequencing used blood, collected during antiretroviral therapy. These receptors all stem from an adult with HIV infection.

The CDR3 DNA sequence: TGTGCCAGCAGAGGTTTCGGACTAGCAGCCCCCACAGATACGCAGTATTTT. Translated: CASRGFGLAAPTDTQYF. The rearrangement joins TRBV6-5 to TRBJ2-3, with 8 positions matching TRBD2. Germline V gene data show CDR1 as MNHEY and CDR2 as SVGAGI. CDR3 length: 17 amino acids. Trimming cost V 6 bases and J 2 bases; bases outside gene matches: 13.

The table lists this clonotype with many counts. DNA for the CDR3: TGTGCCAGCAGCTTAGGAGGACAGGGACTAGCGGGGGGTACGCAGTATTTT. Its translation is CASSLGGQGLAGGTQYF. The chain links TRBV11-2 to TRBJ2-3; 15 bases align to TRBD2. CDR3 length: 17 amino acids. Germline values: CDR1 SGHAT, CDR2 FQNNGV. Unmatched junction bases numbered 7, after V lost 1 base and J lost 8 bases.

This clonotype is medium-sized within its sample. J is TRBJ1-2 and V is TRBV20-1, with D hard to call. Trimming removed 1 base from V and 12 bases from J, with 12 bases in between. The CDR3 has 11 residues. Germline V gene sequence: CDR1 DFQATT, CDR2 SNEGSKA (reference sequence). CDR3 bases: TGCAGTGCTAGAGCGGATCGAGGCCACACCTTC. This sequence encodes CSARADRGHTF.

This clonotype is labeled medium-sized (0.01 to 0.1%). The rearrangement joins TRBV29-1 to TRBJ2-1; TRBD2 matches at 10 bases. Germline assignment: CDR1 SQVTM and CDR2 ANQGSEA. The CDR3 length is 14 residues. With 8 bases clipped from V and 4 bases from J, the junction kept 8 bases outside the gene matches. This CDR3 reads CSLAGLASYNEQFF. The CDR3 DNA reads TGCAGCCTTGCGGGACTAGCGTCTTACAATGAGCAGTTCTTC.

This clonotype is judged medium-sized. V and J are TRBV10-2 and TRBJ1-5; possibly TRBD1 for D (6 bases). Germline V lookup: CDR1 WSHSY, CDR2 SAAADI. Between the trimmed V and J ends, which lost 3 bases and 5 bases, there was a span of 14 bases. The CDR3 has 15 residues. CDR3 loop: CASSDLGGGDQPQHF. In DNA, the CDR3 is TGCGCCAGCAGTGACCTTGGAGGGGGGGATCAGCCCCAGCATTTT.

Many counts were recorded for this clonotype. The chain has TRBV29-1 and TRBJ2-3; a weak D match, TRBD2 (6 bases). This CDR3 is built from 14 residues. The V end was cut by 5 bases, the J end by 5 bases, with 17 bases between. CDR1 and CDR2 from the germline V gene are SQVTM and ANQGSEA. In DNA form, the CDR3 reads TGCAGCGTTCACATCCTGGAGGGTATAGATACGCAGTATTTT. This encodes CSVHILEGIDTQYF.

In its sample, this clonotype was seen many times. The chain carries TRBV6-6 and TRBJ1-2, with unresolved D. The CDR3 spans 12 residues. The V end was cut by 7 bases, the J end by 4 bases, with 10 bases between. Germline assignment: CDR1 MNHNY and CDR2 SVGAGI (reference sequence). The CDR3 nucleotides read TGTGCCAGCATCGGACCTCTCTATGGCTACACCTTC. Translating it yields CASIGPLYGYTF.

By share of the sample, this clonotype is medium-sized. This sequence joins TRBV5-3 and TRBJ2-1, with TRBD2 matching over 11 bases. TRBV5-3 is an ORF, with its function uncertain. The CDR3 length is 15 residues. Trimming removed 7 bases from V and 7 bases from J; junction bases left unmatched: 10. CDR3 in amino acids: CARAPLAGGGNEQFF. As DNA, the CDR3 is TGTGCCAGAGCCCCTCTAGCGGGGGGCGGGAATGAGCAGTTCTTC.